Below, one T cell receptor beta chain is given with its context. This CDR3 spans 17 amino acids. V was pared by 1 base and J by 2 bases, with 18 bases between. Germline V gene data show CDR1 as LNHDA and CDR2 as SQIVND (reference sequence). This sample is part of a study of cytomegalovirus exposure and HLA in healthy donors. At the level of the study: The 100 to 150 validation repertoires and the roughly 670 first-cohort repertoires shared a platform, a later analysis reported.

Using immunoSEQ multiplex PCR, the repertoire was profiled, and TCRdb retains in-frame clones only, with some absent. The sample has roughly 100,000 clones; around 86% are singletons. The sequenced sample was PBMCs. The gene calls are TRBV19 and TRBJ2-7; D possibly corresponds to TRBD2 (6 bases). This receptor was obtained from a woman aged 18-29 years in good health and CMV-seropositive. CDR3 sequence: CASSIGRSSGSAYEQYF. The CDR3 DNA sequence: TGTGCCAGTAGTATAGGGCGGTCGTCCGGGAGCGCCTACGAGCAGTACTTC.